This T cell receptor beta chain was documented in a study of cytomegalovirus exposure and HLA in healthy donors. Whole-study context: Within the Caucasian-associated ancestry cluster were roughly 79% of the roughly 360 genotyped donors. Study-wide points: The study recorded 150 to 200 TCR beta chains that were cytomegalovirus-associated.

A multiplex PCR was run with 60 Vbeta primers and 13 Jbeta primers. Method: immunoSEQ multiplex PCR; TCRdb's copy keeps in-frame clones and lacks some. The sample includes approximately 170,000 clones, just over 75% of them seen just once. On this clone: Its cognate antigen is unknown.

V lost 6 bases and J 9 bases, leaving 14 bases between the germline ends. CDR3 length: 12 amino acids. Germline CDR1 is MDHEN and CDR2 is SYDVKM. The TCR originated in a woman aged 25 to 39 in good health and CMV-seropositive. The sequencing input was PBMCs. The rearrangement joins TRBV28 to TRBJ1-2; D uncertain. CDR3 nucleotides: TGTGCCAGCAGCTACACCACCGGGAGCTACACCTTC. As protein: CASSYTTGSYTF.